Each of the 25 T cell receptor beta chains below was sequenced from the same sample in a study of CD8 T cells in Susac syndrome. Reverse transcription of roughly 0.5 to 1 ug RNA was carried out with random hexamers. TCRdb processed the immunoSEQ multiplex PCR reads anew with MiXCR; each CDR3 protein has one entry. The sample lists about 250,000 distinct CDR3 sequences, 90% to 95% occurring once. The sequenced material came from CD4+ T cells from PBMCs. All receptors derive from a human donor with multiple sclerosis.

The chain recombines TRBV18 with TRBJ1-2; the D is unclear. V was pared by 2 bases and J by 3 bases, with 7 bases between. The CDR3 has 13 amino acids. The germline gives CDR1 KGHSH, CDR2 LQKENI. The DNA for the CDR3 is TGTGCCAGCTCACCAGGACGGGACTATGGCTACACCTTC. It translates to CASSPGRDYGYTF.

The chain links TRBV18 to TRBJ2-1; D ambiguous. The CDR3 has 12 amino acids. Germline V gives CDR1 KGHSH, CDR2 LQKENI. Between the trimmed V and J ends, which lost 3 bases and 6 bases, there was a span of 6 bases. The CDR3 DNA reads TGTGCCAGCTCACCCCCTTTCAATGAGCAGTTCTTC. It translates to CASSPPFNEQFF.

The genes are TRBV7-9 and TRBJ1-1; TRBD1 is a possible D gene (5 bases). Germline V gene lookup returns CDR1 SEHNR and CDR2 FQNEAQ (reference sequence). V was pared by 2 bases and J by 8 bases, with 12 bases between. The length of the CDR3 is 13 residues. The CDR3 DNA is TGTGCCAGCAGCTTAAGGGACTCGCGGGAAGCTTTCTTT. Protein product: CASSLRDSREAFF.

The rearrangement links TRBV7-6 to TRBJ1-4, with TRBD1 matching 10 bases. This CDR3 region has 15 residues. Germline V lookup: CDR1 SGHVS, CDR2 FNYEAQ. V dropped 4 bases and J dropped 7; count of bases not matched to a gene: 6. Here the CDR3 DNA reads TGTGCCAGCAGCTCAGGGACAGGGGAGGGTGAAAAACTGTTTTTT. Protein: CASSSGTGEGEKLFF.

This clonotype has just one count. V and J are TRBV7-8 and TRBJ2-4; the match to TRBD1 covers 11 bases. Trimming took 5 bases from V and 0 from J; bases not matched to a gene: 15. The CDR3 totals 20 residues. Per germline, CDR1 SGHVS and CDR2 FQNEAQ. The chain's CDR3 is CASSAGTGGLANLAKNIQYF. Here the CDR3 DNA reads TGTGCCAGCAGCGCCGGGACAGGGGGTTTAGCGAACCTAGCCAAAAACATTCAGTACTTC.

The V gene is TRBV24-1, the J gene TRBJ2-3, with D tentatively TRBD2 (5 bases). V shed 1 base and J shed 5 bases, with 9 bases lying between them. Germline V gene lookup returns CDR1 KGHDR and CDR2 SFDVKD. The CDR3 length is 14 residues. CDR3 sequence (DNA): TGTGCCACCAGTGATTTTCGGGGTATAGATACGCAGTATTTT. Translating it yields CATSDFRGIDTQYF.

The rearrangement links TRBV5-1 to TRBJ2-4; possible D gene TRBD2, 6 bases. Trimming took off 0 bases at V and 5 bases at J, with 12 bases between the two ends. The length of the CDR3 is 15 residues. From germline, CDR1 is SGHRS and CDR2 YFSETQ. The CDR3 DNA reads TGCGCCAGCAGCTTGGAAGGACTACCCCAAAACATTCAGTACTTC. Translation: CASSLEGLPQNIQYF.

The J gene is TRBJ2-7, the V gene TRBV15; 7 nucleotides line up with TRBD2. The CDR3 extends over 14 amino acids. Trimming removed 5 bases from V and 6 bases from J; junction bases left unmatched: 10. Germline V CDR1 and CDR2: LNHNV, YYDKDF (reference sequence). This chain's CDR3 is CATSPYGREGEQYF. The CDR3 DNA reads as TGTGCCACCAGCCCCTACGGCAGGGAGGGCGAGCAGTACTTC.

The V call is TRBV5-1, the J call TRBJ2-5; possibly TRBD2 for D (6 bases). This CDR3 comprises 16 residues. Trimming removed 1 base at V and 1 base at J, with 14 bases between. The germline gives CDR1 SGHRS, CDR2 YFSETQ. Here the CDR3 DNA reads TGCGCCAGCAGCTTGATAAGCGGAGGGCCCCAAGAGACCCAGTACTTC. As protein: CASSLISGGPQETQYF. The full variable domain, rest sourced from reference TRBV5-1 and TRBJ2-5, is KAGVTQTPRYLIKTRGQQVTLSCSPISGHRSVSWYQQTPGQGLQFLFEYFSETQRNKGNFPGRFSGRQFSNSRSEMNVSTLELGDSALYLCASSLISGGPQETQYFGPGTRLLVL.

The chain uses TRBV13 and TRBJ1-5; 10 positions agree with TRBD1. The CDR3 contains 15 residues. Germline lookup yields CDR1 PRHDT and CDR2 FYEKMQ (reference sequence). V was pared by 4 bases and J by 2 bases, with 2 bases of the junction left unmatched. The CDR3 here is CASSWGQGRNQPQHF. The CDR3 DNA is TGTGCCAGCAGCTGGGGACAGGGGCGCAATCAGCCCCAGCATTTT.

This chain uses TRBV27 with TRBJ2-2; D gene uncertain. V was shortened by 2 bases and J by 4 bases, with 14 bases between the two germline ends. The germline gives CDR1 MNHEY, CDR2 SMNVEV (reference sequence). The CDR3 runs to 16 residues. CDR3 in amino acids: CASSLIRQAGTGELFF. The CDR3 DNA follows: TGTGCCAGCAGTTTAATTCGGCAGGCCGGCACCGGGGAGCTGTTTTTT.

The chain has TRBV6-6 and TRBJ2-1; weak D call: TRBD1 (6 bases). V shed 4 bases and J shed 11 bases, with 15 bases lying between them. Germline lookup yields CDR1 MNHNY and CDR2 SVGAGI (reference sequence). The CDR3 sequence is 13 residues long. For the CDR3, the DNA is TGTGCCAGCAGTTCCGGGACACGGGGCCAGCAGTTCTTC. This encodes CASSSGTRGQQFF.

The CDR3 region is CATRARARTEAFF. The CDR3 DNA follows: TGTGCCACCCGAGCCCGGGCTAGAACTGAAGCTTTCTTT. The chain is built from TRBV24-1 and TRBJ1-1; D is unresolved. V was trimmed by 9 bases and J by 5 bases, leaving 15 bases between them. This CDR3 has 13 residues. From germline, CDR1 is KGHDR and CDR2 SFDVKD.

This clonotype was picked up one time. The gene calls are TRBV4-1 and TRBJ1-6; 8 bases agree with TRBD1. The CDR3 contains 16 residues. The V gene's germline CDR1 is MGHRA and CDR2 YSYEKL. V lost 1 base to trimming and J lost 14 bases; unmatched junction nucleotides: 13. CDR3 bases: TGCGCCAGCAGCCAAGTCCGGGACAGGCCGCTCGCGGCCCTCCACTTT. Encoded protein: CASSQVRDRPLAALHF.

The chain employs TRBV7-9 and TRBJ1-2; D gene ambiguous. CDR3 length equals 15 residues. V lost 4 bases to trimming and J lost 1 base, with 13 bases between them. Germline assignment: CDR1 SEHNR and CDR2 FQNEAQ (reference sequence). CDR3 region: CASSWGEGGNYGYTF. The CDR3 nucleotides are TGTGCCAGCAGCTGGGGTGAAGGTGGTAACTATGGCTACACCTTC.

The chain links TRBV5-6 to TRBJ1-5; D unclear. Germline CDR1 SGHDT, CDR2 YYEEEE. The CDR3 has 14 amino acids. V was trimmed by 1 base and J by 6 bases, leaving 11 bases between them. CDR3 sequence reads: CASSLIGSGQPQHF. The CDR3 region has the DNA TGTGCCAGCAGCTTGATAGGGTCAGGTCAGCCCCAGCATTTT.

V gene TRBV12-3 or TRBV12-4 combines with J gene TRBJ1-5; TRBD1 matches 7 bases. V shed 4 bases and J 5 bases; nucleotides not matched to a gene: 5. The CDR3 covers 14 residues. The CDR3 DNA reads TGTGCCAGCAGTTCGTCAGGGGGGCATCAGCCCCAGCATTTT. Encoded protein: CASSSSGGHQPQHF.

V and J are TRBV18 and TRBJ1-2; a weak D match, TRBD1 (6 bases). Trimming took off 5 bases at V and 3 bases at J, with 22 bases between the two ends. CDR1 and CDR2 from the germline V gene are KGHSH and LQKENI. The CDR3 loop spans 17 amino acids. CDR3 amino acids: CASSRNPTGQDDYGYTF. Written as DNA, the CDR3 is TGTGCCAGCTCAAGGAACCCGACAGGCCAAGACGACTATGGCTACACCTTC.

The CDR3 loop is CASSRIGPAKTQYF. Written as DNA, the CDR3 is TGTGCCAGCAGTCGGATTGGGCCGGCGAAGACCCAGTACTTC. The chain carries TRBV9 and TRBJ2-5; no clear D. The germline gives CDR1 SGDLS, CDR2 YYNGEE. The CDR3 has 14 amino acids. V was pared by 5 bases and J by 6 bases, with 17 bases between. The variable domain in full, with the rest retrieved from reference TRBV9 and TRBJ2-5, is DSGVTQTPKHLITATGQRVTLRCSPRSGDLSVYWYQQSLDQGLQFLIQYYNGEERAKGNILERFSAQQFPDLHSELNLSSLELGDSALYFCASSRIGPAKTQYFGPGTRLLVL.

CDR3 nucleotide sequence: TGTGCCTGGACCCGTTCCAGGGGGCTGGATAATTCACCCCTCCACTTT. Translating gives CAWTRSRGLDNSPLHF. V and J are TRBV30 and TRBJ1-6, with 8 nucleotides matching TRBD1. CDR1 and CDR2 (germline): GTSNPN, SVGIG (reference sequence). V lost 4 bases and J lost 5; bases outside the gene matches: 10. There are 16 residues in the CDR3. Filled out from reference TRBV30 and TRBJ1-6, the complete variable domain reads SQTIHQWPATLVQPVGSPLSLECTVEGTSNPNLYWYRQAAGRGLQLLFYSVGIGQISSEVPQNLSASRPQDRQFILSSKKLLLSDSGFYLCAWTRSRGLDNSPLHFGNGTRLTVT.

The chain uses TRBV5-1 and TRBJ1-2; D is uncertain. The V and J ends lost 0 bases and 7 bases respectively, with 13 bases between them. The CDR3 is 14 residues long. Per germline, CDR1 SGHRS and CDR2 YFSETQ. The CDR3 protein is CASSLGWENGGYTF. For the CDR3, the DNA is TGCGCCAGCAGCTTGGGATGGGAGAACGGTGGCTACACCTTC.

The V and J genes are TRBV5-6 and TRBJ2-2; 10 bases agree with TRBD1. The V gene end was trimmed by 0 bases and the J gene end by 6 bases; junction bases not matched to a gene: 8. Germline V CDR1 and CDR2: SGHDT, YYEEEE. This CDR3 spans 17 amino acids. CDR3 DNA sequence: TGTGCCAGCAGCTTGGGAGGACAGGGGGGTTCGGCCGGGGAGCTGTTTTTT. The encoded protein is CASSLGGQGGSAGELFF.

This clonotype was recorded only once. This chain links TRBV29-1 with TRBJ2-2, with 11 nucleotides matching TRBD1. CDR1 is SQVTM, CDR2 ANQGSEA, per germline. V shed 6 bases and J 2 bases; nucleotides not matched to a gene: 2. The CDR3 extends over 14 amino acids. CDR3 loop: CSVGQGANTGELFF. The CDR3 region has the DNA TGCAGCGTAGGACAGGGGGCCAACACCGGGGAGCTGTTTTTT.

The chain employs TRBV5-6 and TRBJ2-7, with D possibly matching TRBD2 (5 bases). V gave up 0 bases and J gave up 6 bases, with 16 bases separating them. CDR1 is SGHDT, CDR2 YYEEEE, per germline. This CDR3 has 15 residues. CDR3 sequence reads: CASSLGRRTGSEQYV. The CDR3 region has the DNA TGTGCCAGCAGCTTGGGGAGGCGTACGGGGAGCGAGCAGTACGTC.

The V call is TRBV6-6, the J call TRBJ2-7; 9 positions agree with TRBD1. This CDR3 is 15 amino acids long. V dropped 6 bases and J dropped 3; count of bases not matched to a gene: 9. Germline lookup yields CDR1 MNHNY and CDR2 SVGAGI (reference sequence). This CDR3 is CASSRPGTGNYEQYF. Here the CDR3 DNA reads TGTGCCAGCAGCCGACCCGGGACAGGGAACTACGAGCAGTACTTC.